A selection of T cell receptor beta chains follows, all from one sample in a study of control samples from healthy donors and cancer patients. This table comes from immunoSEQ multiplex PCR, and its TCRdb copy is limited to in-frame clones, with some not included. The table shows roughly 83,000 clones, with around 82% occurring only once. Input material: blood. The receptor source for this set is a woman aged 60-75 years in good health. Each CDR3 is given with its conserved first and last residue. A D gene is named only where the DNA matches it firmly. Clone size is given for some rows only: seen once, a few or many times, or a class if the clone is expanded.

clone_size	d_call	v_call	j_call	cdr3_nt	cdr3_aa
NA	NA	TRBV5-6	TRBJ2-2	TGTGCCAGCAGCTTGTTAGGGACGAACACCGGGGAGCTGTTTTTT	CASSLLGTNTGELFF
NA	NA	TRBV4-1	TRBJ1-6	TGCGCCAGCAGCCAGGTCCCGACAGGTACCTCACCCCTCCACTTT	CASSQVPTGTSPLHF
NA	NA	TRBV6-2/TRBV6-3	TRBJ1-1	TGTGCCAGCAGTCATGGCACTGAAGCTTTCTTT	CASSHGTEAFF
NA	NA	TRBV6-2/TRBV6-3	TRBJ2-3	TGTGCCAGCAGCGCGGCTAGCTCTCCAGATACGCAGTATTTT	CASSAASSPDTQYF
NA	NA	TRBV5-5	TRBJ2-1	TGTGCCAGCACCTTGAACGGGGGAGCGGTCTACAATGAGCAGTTCTTC	CASTLNGGAVYNEQFF
NA	NA	TRBV28	TRBJ1-2	TGTGCCAGCCGTATGCCCGACATCTCTTGGGGCCTTAACTATGGCTACACCTTC	CASRMPDISWGLNYGYTF
NA	TRBD1	TRBV25-1	TRBJ1-5	TGTGCCAGCAGTGATATCTCAGGGGGCAACGGTCAGCCCCAGCATTTT	CASSDISGGNGQPQHF
NA	NA	TRBV7-8	TRBJ2-1	TGTGCCAGCAGCCAGGGTACTTACAATGAGCAGTTCTTC	CASSQGTYNEQFF
NA	NA	TRBV12-3/TRBV12-4	TRBJ1-3	TGTGCCAGCAGTCTATATGGAAACACCATATATTTT	CASSLYGNTIYF
once	TRBD2	TRBV3-1/TRBV3-2	TRBJ2-3	TGTGCCAGCAGCCAAAGACTAGCCACTACGCAGTATTTT	CASSQRLATTQYF
NA	TRBD1	TRBV3-1/TRBV3-2	TRBJ2-7	TGTGCCAGCAGCCCGGGACAGGGGACCTACGAGCAGTACTTC	CASSPGQGTYEQYF
NA	TRBD2	TRBV18	TRBJ2-1	TGTGCCAGCTCACTTTTGCAAATGACTAGCGGGAGGGAGCAGTTCTTC	CASSLLQMTSGREQFF
NA	NA	TRBV28	TRBJ1-3	TGTGCCAGCAGTTTAGCAGGGGCTGGAAACACCATATATTTT	CASSLAGAGNTIYF
NA	TRBD1	TRBV5-1	TRBJ1-1	TGCGCCAGCAGCCTAGCGAGGACAGGGGGCTCATGGGGCAGGATGAACACTGAAGCTTTCTTT	CASSLARTGGSWGRMNTEAFF
NA	NA	TRBV6-2/TRBV6-3	TRBJ2-4	TGTGCCAGCAGTTACACGCCAGCGATCACGCTAGCCAAAAACATTCAGTACTTC	CASSYTPAITLAKNIQYF
few	TRBD1	TRBV6-5	TRBJ1-1	TGTGCCAGCAGACCTGGGACAGGAATCGGAACTGAAGCTTTCTTT	CASRPGTGIGTEAFF
once	NA	TRBV6-2/TRBV6-3	TRBJ1-1	TGTGCCAGCAGTTACTATAACCGTGGCACTGAAGCTTTCTTT	CASSYYNRGTEAFF
NA	TRBD2	TRBV18	TRBJ2-1	TGTGCCAGCTCACCACCCGGGACTAGCACCTACAATGAGCAGTTCTTC	CASSPPGTSTYNEQFF
NA	NA	TRBV12-3/TRBV12-4	TRBJ1-1	TGTGCCAGCAGTACAAGACAGCCCGTGGAAGCTTTCTTT	CASSTRQPVEAFF
once	TRBD1	TRBV6-2/TRBV6-3	TRBJ1-1	TGTGCCAGCAGTTACGGGACAGGGAGAATCATGAACACTGAAGCTTTCTTT	CASSYGTGRIMNTEAFF
few	NA	TRBV7-9	TRBJ1-2	TGTGCCAGCAGCTTAGAGGGTAACTATGGCTACACCTTC	CASSLEGNYGYTF
NA	TRBD1	TRBV5-6	TRBJ1-5	TGTGCCAGCAGCACGTACGGGACAGCTGGTAACCAGCCCCAGCATTTT	CASSTYGTAGNQPQHF
NA	NA	TRBV6-5	TRBJ1-5	TGTGCCAGCATGAAGCTATTAGTCGCGGATCAGCCCCAGCATTTT	CASMKLLVADQPQHF